The 17 T cell receptor beta chains below all came from one sample that was sequenced in a study of CD8 T cells in Susac syndrome. Random hexamers were used to reverse transcribe the RNA input (about 0.45 to 1 ug). MiXCR was run by TCRdb on the immunoSEQ multiplex PCR reads, yielding one entry per CDR3 protein. This table holds over 100,000 distinct CDR3 sequences, just under 95% found once. The sequencing sample was made of CD8+ T cells from PBMCs. These receptor sequences come from a human donor with Susac syndrome.

The chain is built from TRBV2 and TRBJ1-5, with 7 bases fitting TRBD1. Germline V CDR1 and CDR2: SNHLY, FYNNEI. The CDR3 has 16 amino acids. Trimming removed 4 bases from V and 1 base from J; junction bases left unmatched: 7. The CDR3 DNA sequence: TGTGCCAGCAGTGCTCCGGGGGACAGAAGCAATCAGCCCCAGCATTTT. Its protein product is CASSAPGDRSNQPQHF.

This clonotype has only one observation. The chain is built from TRBV5-1 and TRBJ1-5; 7 bases map to TRBD1. The length of the CDR3 is 15 residues. Germline V gene data show CDR1 as SGHRS and CDR2 as YFSETQ. J gave up 5 bases and V 3 bases, and 8 bases lay outside the gene matches. The CDR3 region is CASSSGRGQDQPQHF. The CDR3 DNA reads as TGCGCCAGCAGCTCGGGTAGGGGGCAGGATCAGCCCCAGCATTTT.

The V call is TRBV19, the J call TRBJ1-1, with a possible D match to TRBD1 (5 bases). This CDR3 is 13 amino acids long. Trimming took off 6 bases at V and 8 bases at J, with 16 bases between the two ends. The germline V gene encodes CDR1 LNHDA and CDR2 SQIVND (reference sequence). The CDR3 DNA reads TGTGCCAGTAGCCCAATGGGGGTCGGAGAAGCTTTCTTT. Translation: CASSPMGVGEAFF.

J is TRBJ1-1 and V is TRBV5-4, with D possibly being TRBD1 (6 bases). The CDR3 extends over 12 amino acids. The germline V gene encodes CDR1 SGHNT and CDR2 YYREEE (reference sequence). The germline V and J ends were trimmed by 4 bases and 5 bases, with 9 bases remaining between them. Here the CDR3 DNA reads TGTGCCAGCAGCAACGGACAGACTGAAGCTTTCTTT. It is translated as CASSNGQTEAFF.

The chain is built from TRBV4-2 and TRBJ2-7, with D possibly matching TRBD2 (5 bases). CDR1 LGHNA and CDR2 YNFKEQ come from the germline V gene. V was pared by 3 bases and J by 6 bases, with 24 bases between. The CDR3 runs to 17 residues. CDR3 loop: CASSQHKDPAHSGEQYF. CDR3 sequence (DNA): TGTGCCAGCAGCCAGCACAAAGACCCGGCCCACAGCGGCGAGCAGTACTTC.

This rearrangement joins TRBV7-8 to TRBJ1-2, with 10 bases that match TRBD1. Per the germline V gene, CDR1 is SGHVS and CDR2 is FQNEAQ. Trimming at V came to 0 bases and at J to 7 bases, leaving 11 bases not matched to a gene. CDR3 size: 17 residues. The CDR3 is CASSLADTGTGDPGYTF. CDR3 DNA sequence: TGTGCCAGCAGCTTAGCTGACACCGGGACAGGGGATCCTGGCTACACCTTC. The variable domain in full, with the rest retrieved from reference TRBV7-8 and TRBJ1-2, is GAGVSQSPRYKVAKRGQDVALRCDPISGHVSLFWYQQALGQGPEFLTYFQNEAQLDKSGLPSDRFFAERPEGSVSTLKIQRTQQEDSAVYLCASSLADTGTGDPGYTFGSGTRLTVV.

This rearrangement joins TRBV29-1 to TRBJ2-5, with D possibly TRBD2 on 6 matching bases. V was cut by 7 bases and J by 5 bases, with 20 bases left in between. Looked up from germline, CDR1 is SQVTM and CDR2 is ANQGSEA. This CDR3 is built from 14 residues. CDR3 region: CSAPARDLEETQYF. CDR3 DNA: TGCAGCGCCCCTGCGCGGGACCTGGAGGAGACCCAGTACTTC. The variable domain in full, with the rest retrieved from reference TRBV29-1 and TRBJ2-5, is SAVISQKPSRDICQRGTSLTIQCQVDSQVTMMFWYRQQPGQSLTLIATANQGSEATYESGFVIDKFPISRPNLTFSTLTVSNMSPEDSSIYLCSAPARDLEETQYFGPGTRLLVL.

The V gene is TRBV27, the J gene TRBJ2-2; possibly TRBD1 for D (5 bases). Germline CDR1 reads MNHEY; CDR2 reads SMNVEV (reference sequence). The CDR3 is made up of 15 amino acids. The V end was cut by 1 base, the J end by 4 bases, with 10 bases between. The CDR3 protein is CASSLYQGSTGELFF. DNA of the CDR3: TGTGCCAGCAGTTTATATCAGGGTAGCACCGGGGAGCTGTTTTTT.

This chain joins TRBV13 and TRBJ2-3; 10 positions match TRBD2. The CDR3 is 16 amino acids. V lost 4 bases to trimming and J lost 0 bases; unmatched junction nucleotides: 4. Germline-derived CDR1 and CDR2 are PRHDT and FYEKMQ (reference sequence). CDR3 in DNA: TGTGCCAGCAGCTCCGGGACTAGCGCTAGCACAGATACGCAGTATTTT. This encodes CASSSGTSASTDTQYF.

This chain joins TRBV5-1 and TRBJ2-3; weak D call: TRBD1 (5 bases). V was clipped by 5 bases and J by 0 bases, with 7 bases between them. CDR1 and CDR2 (germline): SGHRS, YFSETQ. The length of the CDR3 is 13 residues. For the CDR3, the DNA is TGCGCCAGCAGAGGGGAAAGCACAGATACGCAGTATTTT. Translated, it gives CASRGESTDTQYF.

The CDR3 nucleotides are TGCAGTGCTACCGCCGAGACCCAGTACTTC. Protein: CSATAETQYF. V and J are TRBV20-1 and TRBJ2-5; D not certain. V lost 4 bases and J lost 5, with 5 bases in between. CDR1 and CDR2 from the germline V gene are DFQATT and SNEGSKA (reference sequence). The CDR3 extends over 10 amino acids.

The rearrangement joins TRBV9 to TRBJ1-1; perhaps TRBD1 as D (5 bases). CDR3 length: 13 amino acids. Trimming took off 4 bases at V and 6 bases at J, with 13 bases between the two ends. Per the germline V gene, CDR1 is SGDLS and CDR2 is YYNGEE. CDR3: CASSLFSGAEAFF. The CDR3 coding sequence is TGTGCCAGCAGCTTGTTTTCGGGGGCTGAAGCTTTCTTT.

The J gene is TRBJ1-1, the V gene TRBV29-1; D remains unclear. In germline, CDR1 is SQVTM, CDR2 ANQGSEA. Trimming took 7 bases from V and 4 from J, leaving 13 bases between them. The CDR3 is 12 residues long. The chain's CDR3 is CSASGVGTEAFF. CDR3 bases: TGCAGCGCTTCTGGGGTGGGCACTGAAGCTTTCTTT.

The V gene is TRBV15, the J gene TRBJ1-5; D gene unclear. The V gene lost 5 bases and the J gene lost 3 bases, with 8 bases spanning the gap. CDR1 is LNHNV and CDR2 is YYDKDF in the germline V gene (reference sequence). CDR3 size: 13 residues. The CDR3 DNA reads TGTGCCACCAGCCGTACCGTCAATCAGCCCCAGCATTTT. Its protein is CATSRTVNQPQHF.

The chain carries TRBV2 and TRBJ2-7, with D maybe TRBD1 (5 bases). Germline CDR1 and CDR2: SNHLY and FYNNEI. V lost 3 bases and J 0 bases, leaving 9 bases between the germline ends. CDR3 size: 14 residues. In nucleotides, the CDR3 is TGTGCCAGCAGTGATACAGGAAGCTCCTACGAGCAGTACTTC. It yields the protein CASSDTGSSYEQYF.

The V call is TRBV13, the J call TRBJ2-6; D is uncertain. The germline gives CDR1 PRHDT, CDR2 FYEKMQ (reference sequence). This CDR3 contains 16 residues. Trimming stripped 4 bases from V and 4 bases from J, with 14 bases between. The CDR3 region has the DNA TGTGCCAGCAGCTCCCCCCATGGCTCCGGGGCCAACGTCCTGACTTTC. Encoded protein: CASSSPHGSGANVLTF. The full variable domain, rest sourced from reference TRBV13 and TRBJ2-6, is AAGVIQSPRHLIKEKRETATLKCYPIPRHDTVYWYQQGPGQDPQFLISFYEKMQSDKGSIPDRFSAQQFSDYHSELNMSSLELGDSALYFCASSSPHGSGANVLTFGAGSRLTVL.

The rearrangement joins TRBV30 to TRBJ1-1; D is unclear. This CDR3 region has 13 residues. The ends were cut back, 0 bases at V and 0 bases at J, with 5 bases in the middle. Germline V lookup: CDR1 GTSNPN, CDR2 SVGIG (reference sequence). Written as DNA, the CDR3 is TGTGCCTGGAGTGTTTCAGTGAACACTGAAGCTTTCTTT. This translates into CAWSVSVNTEAFF.